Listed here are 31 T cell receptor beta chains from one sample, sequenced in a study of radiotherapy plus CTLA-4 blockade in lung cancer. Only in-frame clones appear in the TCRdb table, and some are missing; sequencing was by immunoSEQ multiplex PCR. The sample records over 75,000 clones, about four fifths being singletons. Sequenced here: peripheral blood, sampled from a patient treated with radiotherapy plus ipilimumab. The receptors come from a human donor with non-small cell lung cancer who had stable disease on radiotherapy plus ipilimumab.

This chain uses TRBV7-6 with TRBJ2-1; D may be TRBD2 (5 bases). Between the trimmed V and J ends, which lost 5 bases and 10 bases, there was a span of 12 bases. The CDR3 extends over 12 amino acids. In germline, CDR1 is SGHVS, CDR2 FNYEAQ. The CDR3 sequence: CASSLMRAEQFF. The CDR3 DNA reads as TGTGCCAGCAGCCTTATGAGGGCGGAGCAGTTCTTC.

The CDR3 sequence is CSVTDTGELFF. The CDR3 DNA is TGCAGCGTTACAGACACCGGGGAGCTGTTTTTT. This rearrangement joins TRBV29-1 to TRBJ2-2; D not resolved. Germline assignment: CDR1 SQVTM and CDR2 ANQGSEA. This CDR3 is built from 11 residues. The germline V and J ends were trimmed by 5 bases and 3 bases, with 4 bases remaining between them.

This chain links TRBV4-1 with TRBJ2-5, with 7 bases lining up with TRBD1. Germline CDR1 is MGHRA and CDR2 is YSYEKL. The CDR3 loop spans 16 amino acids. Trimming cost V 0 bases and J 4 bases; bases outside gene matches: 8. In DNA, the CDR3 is TGCGCCAGCAGCCAAGAAGACAGGGTTTTAGGAGAGACCCAGTACTTC. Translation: CASSQEDRVLGETQYF.

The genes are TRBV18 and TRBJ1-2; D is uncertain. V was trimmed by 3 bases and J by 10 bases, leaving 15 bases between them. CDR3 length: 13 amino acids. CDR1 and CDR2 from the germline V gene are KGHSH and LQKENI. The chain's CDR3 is CASSPGFMEDYTF. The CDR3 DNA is TGTGCCAGCTCACCGGGATTTATGGAGGACTACACCTTC.

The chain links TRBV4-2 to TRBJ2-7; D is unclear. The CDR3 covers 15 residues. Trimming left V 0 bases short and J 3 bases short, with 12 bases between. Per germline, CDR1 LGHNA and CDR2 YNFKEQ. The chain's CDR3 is CASSQDEESRYEQYF. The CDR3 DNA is TGTGCCAGCAGCCAAGACGAGGAGAGCCGCTACGAGCAGTACTTC.

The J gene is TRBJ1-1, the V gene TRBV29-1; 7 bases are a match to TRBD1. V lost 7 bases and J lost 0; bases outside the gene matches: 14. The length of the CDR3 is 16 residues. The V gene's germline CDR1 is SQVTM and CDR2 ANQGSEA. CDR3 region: CSGYQRQGSLNTEAFF. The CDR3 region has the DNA TGCAGCGGCTATCAACGACAGGGCTCCCTGAACACTGAAGCTTTCTTT. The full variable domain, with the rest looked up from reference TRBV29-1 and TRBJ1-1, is SAVISQKPSRDICQRGTSLTIQCQVDSQVTMMFWYRQQPGQSLTLIATANQGSEATYESGFVIDKFPISRPNLTFSTLTVSNMSPEDSSIYLCSGYQRQGSLNTEAFFGQGTRLTVV.

CDR3 residues: CASSAPVPYEQYF. The DNA of the CDR3 is TGTGCCAGCAGTGCGCCGGTTCCCTACGAGCAGTACTTC. The V and J genes are TRBV6-1 and TRBJ2-7; D gene unclear. V was cut by 4 bases and J by 2 bases, with 9 bases left in between. CDR1 MNHNS and CDR2 SASEGT come from the germline V gene. The CDR3 length is 13 residues.

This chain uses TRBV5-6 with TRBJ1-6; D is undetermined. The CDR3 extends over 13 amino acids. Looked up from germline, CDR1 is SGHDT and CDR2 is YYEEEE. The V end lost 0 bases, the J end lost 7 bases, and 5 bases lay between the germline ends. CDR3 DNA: TGTGCCAGCAGCTTGGTCCGAAATTCACCCCTCCACTTT. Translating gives CASSLVRNSPLHF.

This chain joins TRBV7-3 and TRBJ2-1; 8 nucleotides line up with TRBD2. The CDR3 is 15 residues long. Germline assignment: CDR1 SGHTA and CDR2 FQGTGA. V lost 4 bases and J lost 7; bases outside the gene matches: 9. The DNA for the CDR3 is TGTGCCAGCAGCTCACAGAGCGGGAGAGGGAATGAGCAGTTCTTC. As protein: CASSSQSGRGNEQFF.

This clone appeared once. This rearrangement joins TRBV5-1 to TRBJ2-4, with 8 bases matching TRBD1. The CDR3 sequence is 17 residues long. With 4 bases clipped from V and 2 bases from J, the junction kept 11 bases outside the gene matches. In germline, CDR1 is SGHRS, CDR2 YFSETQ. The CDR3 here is CASSQPDRGDSKNIQYF. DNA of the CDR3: TGCGCCAGCAGCCAACCCGACAGGGGAGATTCCAAAAACATTCAGTACTTC.

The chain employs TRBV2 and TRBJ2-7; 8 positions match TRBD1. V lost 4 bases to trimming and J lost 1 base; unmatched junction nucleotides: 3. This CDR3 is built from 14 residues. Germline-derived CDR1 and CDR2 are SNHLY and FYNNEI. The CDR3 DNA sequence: TGTGCCAGCAGTGGGGACAGGACTTCCTACGAGCAGTACTTC. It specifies CASSGDRTSYEQYF.

The CDR3 DNA follows: TGTGCCAGCAGTTCGGGGGCTTACACCATATATTTT. Its translation: CASSSGAYTIYF. V is TRBV28 and J is TRBJ1-3; TRBD1 might be the D (6 bases). Trimming left V 4 bases short and J 8 bases short, with 9 bases between. Germline V CDR1 and CDR2: MDHEN, SYDVKM. The CDR3 is 12 residues long.

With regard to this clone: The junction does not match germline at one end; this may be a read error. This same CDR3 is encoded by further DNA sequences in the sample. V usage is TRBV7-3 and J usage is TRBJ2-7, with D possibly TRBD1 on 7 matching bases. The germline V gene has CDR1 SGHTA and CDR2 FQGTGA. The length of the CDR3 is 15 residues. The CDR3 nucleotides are TGTGCCAGCAGCTTACAGGGGGGCGAGGCCTACGAGCAGTACTTT. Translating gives CASSLQGGEAYEQYF.

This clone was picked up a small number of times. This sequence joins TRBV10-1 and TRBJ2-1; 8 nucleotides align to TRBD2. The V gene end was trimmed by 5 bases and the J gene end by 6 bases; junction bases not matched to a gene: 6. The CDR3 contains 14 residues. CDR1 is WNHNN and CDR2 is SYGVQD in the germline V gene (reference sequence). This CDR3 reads CASSTGLVGNEQFF. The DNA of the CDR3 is TGCGCCAGCAGTACGGGACTAGTAGGCAATGAGCAGTTCTTC.

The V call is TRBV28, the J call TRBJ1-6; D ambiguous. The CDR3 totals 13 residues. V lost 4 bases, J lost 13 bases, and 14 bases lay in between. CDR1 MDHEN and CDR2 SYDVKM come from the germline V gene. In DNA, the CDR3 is TGTGCCAGCAGTTCTACCCTCGTGAGGCCCCTCCACTTT. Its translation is CASSSTLVRPLHF.

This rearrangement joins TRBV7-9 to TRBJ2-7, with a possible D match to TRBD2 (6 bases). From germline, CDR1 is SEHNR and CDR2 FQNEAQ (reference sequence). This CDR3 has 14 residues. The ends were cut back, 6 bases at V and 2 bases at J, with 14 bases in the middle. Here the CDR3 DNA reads TGTGCCAGCAGGCCGGGAGCGGCAGCCTACGAGCAGTACTTC. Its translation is CASRPGAAAYEQYF.

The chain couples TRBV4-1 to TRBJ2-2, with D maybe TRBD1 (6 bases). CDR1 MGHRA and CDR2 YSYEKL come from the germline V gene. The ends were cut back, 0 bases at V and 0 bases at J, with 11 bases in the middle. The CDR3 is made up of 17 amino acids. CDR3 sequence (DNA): TGCGCCAGCAGCCAAGATCCGGGACACACGAACACCGGGGAGCTGTTTTTT. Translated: CASSQDPGHTNTGELFF.

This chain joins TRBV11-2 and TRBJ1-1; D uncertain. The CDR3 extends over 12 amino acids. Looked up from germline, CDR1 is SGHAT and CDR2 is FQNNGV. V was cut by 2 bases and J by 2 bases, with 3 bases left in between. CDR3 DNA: TGTGCCAGCAGCTTACTTAACACTGAAGCTTTCTTT. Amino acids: CASSLLNTEAFF.

The CDR3 protein is CASSVGRFPYNEQFF. The CDR3 nucleotides read TGTGCCAGCAGCGTAGGTCGGTTCCCCTACAATGAGCAGTTCTTC. The chain couples TRBV9 to TRBJ2-1; D uncertain. The germline V gene encodes CDR1 SGDLS and CDR2 YYNGEE. The V end was cut by 0 bases, the J end by 2 bases, with 9 bases between. The CDR3 has 15 amino acids.

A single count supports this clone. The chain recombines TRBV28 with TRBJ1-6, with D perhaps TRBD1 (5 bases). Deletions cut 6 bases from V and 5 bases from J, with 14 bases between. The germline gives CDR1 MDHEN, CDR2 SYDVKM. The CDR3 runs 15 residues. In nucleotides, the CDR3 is TGTGCCAGCAGGGCAGGGTTTGGAAATAATTCACCCCTCCACTTT. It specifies CASRAGFGNNSPLHF.

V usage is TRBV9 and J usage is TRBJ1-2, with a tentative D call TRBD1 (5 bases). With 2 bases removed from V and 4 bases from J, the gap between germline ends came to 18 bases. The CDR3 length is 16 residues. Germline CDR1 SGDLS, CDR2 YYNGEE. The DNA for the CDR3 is TGTGCCAGCAGCGTCCGCGGAGACAGCAGCTCCTATGGCTACACCTTC. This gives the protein CASSVRGDSSSYGYTF.

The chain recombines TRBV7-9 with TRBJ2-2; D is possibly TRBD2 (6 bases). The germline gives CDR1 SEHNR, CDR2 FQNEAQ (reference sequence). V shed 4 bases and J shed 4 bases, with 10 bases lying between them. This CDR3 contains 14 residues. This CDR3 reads CASSSRGITGELFF. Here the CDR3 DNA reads TGTGCCAGCAGCTCCCGGGGGATCACCGGGGAGCTGTTTTTT.

CDR3 region: CASSLAPGTGETQYF. The CDR3 DNA sequence: TGTGCCAGCAGCTTGGCCCCCGGGACTGGAGAGACCCAGTACTTC. The chain combines TRBV5-4 with TRBJ2-5, with TRBD2 as a possible D gene (6 bases). The CDR3 is 15 amino acids. Trimming removed 0 bases from V and 4 bases from J, with 13 bases in between. Germline CDR1 is SGHNT and CDR2 is YYREEE (reference sequence).

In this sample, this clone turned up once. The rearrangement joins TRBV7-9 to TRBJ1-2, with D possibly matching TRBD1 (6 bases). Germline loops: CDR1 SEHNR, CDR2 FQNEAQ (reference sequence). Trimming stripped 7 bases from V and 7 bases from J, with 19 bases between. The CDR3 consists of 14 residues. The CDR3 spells CASTPTAMGAGYTF. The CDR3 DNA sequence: TGTGCCAGCACCCCGACGGCTATGGGGGCTGGCTACACCTTC.

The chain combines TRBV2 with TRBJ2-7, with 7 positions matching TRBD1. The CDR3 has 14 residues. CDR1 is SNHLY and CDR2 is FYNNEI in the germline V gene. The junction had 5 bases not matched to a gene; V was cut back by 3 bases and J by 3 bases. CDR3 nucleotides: TGTGCCAGCAGTGATCCGGCAGGGGGCTACGAGCAGTACTTC. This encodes CASSDPAGGYEQYF.

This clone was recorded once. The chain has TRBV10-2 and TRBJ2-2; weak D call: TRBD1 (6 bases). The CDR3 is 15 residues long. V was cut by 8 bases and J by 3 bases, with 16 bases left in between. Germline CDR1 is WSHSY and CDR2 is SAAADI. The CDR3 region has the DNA TGCGCCAGCGCCCGGGACACCTCGGACACCGGGGAGCTGTTTTTT. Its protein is CASARDTSDTGELFF.

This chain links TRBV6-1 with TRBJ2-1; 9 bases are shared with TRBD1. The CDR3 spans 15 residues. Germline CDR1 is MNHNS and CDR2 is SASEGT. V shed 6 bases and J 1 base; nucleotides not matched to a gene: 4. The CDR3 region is CASSPGQGSYNEQFF. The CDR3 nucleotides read TGTGCCAGCAGCCCCGGACAGGGGTCCTACAATGAGCAGTTCTTC.

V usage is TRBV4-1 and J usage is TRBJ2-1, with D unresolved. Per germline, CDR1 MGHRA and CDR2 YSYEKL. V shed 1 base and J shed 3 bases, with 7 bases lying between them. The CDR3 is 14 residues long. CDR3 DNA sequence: TGCGCCAGCAGCCAAGGGGGAAACTACAATGAGCAGTTCTTC. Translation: CASSQGGNYNEQFF.

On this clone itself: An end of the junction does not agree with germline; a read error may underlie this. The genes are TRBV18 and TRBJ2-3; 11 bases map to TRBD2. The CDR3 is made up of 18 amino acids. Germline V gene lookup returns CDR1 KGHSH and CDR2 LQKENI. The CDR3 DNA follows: TGTGCCAGCCCACCGGAGGCTAGCGGGAGGTTGGGCACAGATACGCAGTATTTT. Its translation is CASPPEASGRLGTDTQYF.

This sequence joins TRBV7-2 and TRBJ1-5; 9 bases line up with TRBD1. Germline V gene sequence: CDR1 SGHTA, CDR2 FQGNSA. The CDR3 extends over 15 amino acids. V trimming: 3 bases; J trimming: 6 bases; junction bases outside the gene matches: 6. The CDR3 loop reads CASSLRTGEVQPQHF. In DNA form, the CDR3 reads TGTGCCAGCAGCTTGAGGACAGGGGAGGTTCAGCCCCAGCATTTT.

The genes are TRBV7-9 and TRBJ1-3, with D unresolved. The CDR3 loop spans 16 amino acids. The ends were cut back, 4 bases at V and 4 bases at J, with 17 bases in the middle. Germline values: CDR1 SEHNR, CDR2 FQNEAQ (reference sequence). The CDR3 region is CASSSWPLQGGNTIYF. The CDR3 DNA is TGTGCCAGCAGCTCCTGGCCCCTTCAAGGGGGAAACACCATATATTTT.